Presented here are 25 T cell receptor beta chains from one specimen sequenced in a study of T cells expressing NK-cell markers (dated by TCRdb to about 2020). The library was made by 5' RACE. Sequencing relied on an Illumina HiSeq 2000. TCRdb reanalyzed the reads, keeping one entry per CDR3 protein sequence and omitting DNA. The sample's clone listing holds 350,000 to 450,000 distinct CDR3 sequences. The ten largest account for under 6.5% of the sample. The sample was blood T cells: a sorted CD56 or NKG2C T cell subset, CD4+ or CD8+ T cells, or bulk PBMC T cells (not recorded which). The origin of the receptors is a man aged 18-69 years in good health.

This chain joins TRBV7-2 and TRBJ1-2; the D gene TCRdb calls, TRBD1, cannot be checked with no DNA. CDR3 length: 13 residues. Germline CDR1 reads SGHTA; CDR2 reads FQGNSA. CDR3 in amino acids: CASSLETVYGYTF.

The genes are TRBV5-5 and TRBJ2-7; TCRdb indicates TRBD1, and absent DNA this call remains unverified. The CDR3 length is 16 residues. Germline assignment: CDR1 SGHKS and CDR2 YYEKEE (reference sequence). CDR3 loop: CASNQRQGMRVYEQYF.

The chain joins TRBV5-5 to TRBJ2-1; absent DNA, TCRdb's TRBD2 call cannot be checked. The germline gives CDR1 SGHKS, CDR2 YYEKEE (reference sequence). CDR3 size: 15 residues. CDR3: CASSPRGIQDNEQFF. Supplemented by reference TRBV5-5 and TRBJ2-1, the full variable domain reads DAGVTQSPTHLIKTRGQQVTLRCSPISGHKSVSWYQQVLGQGPQFIFQYYEKEERGRGNFPDRFSARQFPNYSSELNVNALLLGDSALYLCASSPRGIQDNEQFFGPGTRLTVL.

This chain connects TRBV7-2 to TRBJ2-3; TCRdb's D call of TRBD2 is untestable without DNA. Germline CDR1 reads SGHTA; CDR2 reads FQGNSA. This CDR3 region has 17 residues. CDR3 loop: CASSPETSGGASDTQYF. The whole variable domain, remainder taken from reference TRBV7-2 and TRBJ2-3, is GAGVSQSPSNKVTEKGKDVELRCDPISGHTALYWYRQSLGQGLEFLIYFQGNSAPDKSGLPSDRFSAERTGGSVSTLTIQRTQQEDSAVYLCASSPETSGGASDTQYFGPGTRLTVL.

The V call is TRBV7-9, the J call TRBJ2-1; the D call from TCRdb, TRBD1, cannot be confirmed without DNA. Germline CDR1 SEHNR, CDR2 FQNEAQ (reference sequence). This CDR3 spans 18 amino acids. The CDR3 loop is CASSSKSGEGVSYNEQFF.

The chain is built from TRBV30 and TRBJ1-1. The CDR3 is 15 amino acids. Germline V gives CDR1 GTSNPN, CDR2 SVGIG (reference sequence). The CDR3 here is CAWSKARAPNTEAFF. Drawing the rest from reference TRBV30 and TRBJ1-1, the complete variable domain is SQTIHQWPATLVQPVGSPLSLECTVEGTSNPNLYWYRQAAGRGLQLLFYSVGIGQISSEVPQNLSASRPQDRQFILSSKKLLLSDSGFYLCAWSKARAPNTEAFFGQGTRLTVV.

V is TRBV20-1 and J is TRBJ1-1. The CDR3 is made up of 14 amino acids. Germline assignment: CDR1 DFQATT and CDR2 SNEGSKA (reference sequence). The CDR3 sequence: CSARVKPPNTEAFF.

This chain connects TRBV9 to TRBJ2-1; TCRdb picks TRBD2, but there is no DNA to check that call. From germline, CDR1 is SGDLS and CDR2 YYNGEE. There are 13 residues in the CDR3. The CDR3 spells CASSAGLINEQFF.

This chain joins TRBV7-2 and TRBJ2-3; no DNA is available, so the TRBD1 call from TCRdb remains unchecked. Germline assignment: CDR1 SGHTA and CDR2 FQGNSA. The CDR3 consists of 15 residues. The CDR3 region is CASSLSGLAADTQYF.

CDR3 in amino acids: CASSDGIPGQIYGYTF. V gene TRBV6-4 combines with J gene TRBJ1-2; no DNA is available, so the TRBD1 call from TCRdb remains unchecked. CDR3 size: 16 residues. Germline CDR1 MRHNA, CDR2 SNTAGT.

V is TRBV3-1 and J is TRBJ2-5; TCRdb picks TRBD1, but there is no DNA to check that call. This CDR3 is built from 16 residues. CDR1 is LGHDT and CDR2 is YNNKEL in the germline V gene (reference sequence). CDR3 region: CASSPTGSVPSETQYF.

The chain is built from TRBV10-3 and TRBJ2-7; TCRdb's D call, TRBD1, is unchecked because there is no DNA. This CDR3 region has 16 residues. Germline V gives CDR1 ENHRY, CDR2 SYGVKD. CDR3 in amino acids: CAISESGGGPLHEQYF.

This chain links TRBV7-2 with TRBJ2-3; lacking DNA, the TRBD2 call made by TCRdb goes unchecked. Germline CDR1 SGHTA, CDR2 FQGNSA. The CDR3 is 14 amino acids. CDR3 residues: CASRTGTRGDTQYF. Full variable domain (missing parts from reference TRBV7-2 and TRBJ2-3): GAGVSQSPSNKVTEKGKDVELRCDPISGHTALYWYRQSLGQGLEFLIYFQGNSAPDKSGLPSDRFSAERTGGSVSTLTIQRTQQEDSAVYLCASRTGTRGDTQYFGPGTRLTVL.

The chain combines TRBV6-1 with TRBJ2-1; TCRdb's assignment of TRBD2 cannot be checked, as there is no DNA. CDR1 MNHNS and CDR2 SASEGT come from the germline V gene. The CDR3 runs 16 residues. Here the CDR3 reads CATGLTLAGGYNEQFF.

The chain's CDR3 is CSARGRGGAYEQYF. The chain recombines TRBV20-1 with TRBJ2-7; checking the TCRdb D call of TRBD2 is not possible without DNA. This CDR3 comprises 14 residues. Per the germline V gene, CDR1 is DFQATT and CDR2 is SNEGSKA (reference sequence).

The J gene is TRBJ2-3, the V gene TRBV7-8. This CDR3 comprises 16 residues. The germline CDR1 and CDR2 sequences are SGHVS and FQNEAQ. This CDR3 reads CASSLAVVFSTDTQYF.

The CDR3 sequence: CSATLPGRPYEQYF. The V gene is TRBV20-1, the J gene TRBJ2-7; as DNA is missing, the TRBD1 call by TCRdb cannot be tested. The CDR3 is 14 residues long. The V gene's germline CDR1 is DFQATT and CDR2 SNEGSKA (reference sequence).

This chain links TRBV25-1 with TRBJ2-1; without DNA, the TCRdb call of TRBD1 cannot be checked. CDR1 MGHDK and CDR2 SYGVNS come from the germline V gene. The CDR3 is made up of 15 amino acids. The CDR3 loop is CASSASGQGSNEQFF.

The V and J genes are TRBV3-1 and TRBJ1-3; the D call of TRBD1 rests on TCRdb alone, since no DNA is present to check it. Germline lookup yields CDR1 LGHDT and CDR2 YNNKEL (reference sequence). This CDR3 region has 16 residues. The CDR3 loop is CASSSYRAYSGNTIYF.

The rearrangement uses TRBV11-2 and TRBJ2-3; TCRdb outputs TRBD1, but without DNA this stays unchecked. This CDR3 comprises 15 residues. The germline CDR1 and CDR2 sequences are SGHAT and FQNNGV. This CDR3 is CASDASGSVRITQYF.

The CDR3 spells CASSSSGGIGRYGYTF. The chain has TRBV27 and TRBJ1-2; as DNA is missing, the TRBD1 call by TCRdb cannot be tested. CDR1 is MNHEY, CDR2 SMNVEV, per germline (reference sequence). CDR3 length: 16 amino acids.

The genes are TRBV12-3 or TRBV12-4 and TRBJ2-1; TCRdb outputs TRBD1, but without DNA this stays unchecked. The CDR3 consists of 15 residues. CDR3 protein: CASTFRGPGFNEQFF.

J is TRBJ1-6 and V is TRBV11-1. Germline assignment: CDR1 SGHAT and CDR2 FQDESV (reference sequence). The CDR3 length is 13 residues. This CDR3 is CASSIDYNSPLHF.

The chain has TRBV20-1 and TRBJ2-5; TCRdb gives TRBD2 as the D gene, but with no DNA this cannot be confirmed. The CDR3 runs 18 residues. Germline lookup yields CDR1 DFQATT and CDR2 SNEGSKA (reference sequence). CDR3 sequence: CSATTGTSLFIQQETQYF.

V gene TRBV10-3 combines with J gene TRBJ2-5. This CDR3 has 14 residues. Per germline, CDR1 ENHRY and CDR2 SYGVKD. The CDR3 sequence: CAISMGSVQETQYF.